Below are 32 T cell receptor beta chains sequenced from a single sample in a study of control samples from healthy donors and cancer patients (dated by TCRdb to 2019 to 2021). The protocol used for the library was the immunoSEQ multiplex PCR assay. TCRdb holds this immuneACCESS table with in-frame rearrangements only. Some clones are missing; in checked studies, unresolved V genes explain under half, and the rest has no known cause. The table for this sample lists 110,000 to 150,000 clones; approximately 86% of them were counted only once. Jointly, the top ten make up around 9% of the sample. Specimen: blood. Receptor source: a woman under 40 in good health.

The chain couples TRBV11-2 to TRBJ1-1; a weak D match, TRBD1 (5 bases). The CDR3 loop spans 13 amino acids. CDR1 is SGHAT and CDR2 is FQNNGV in the germline V gene. V was clipped by 5 bases and J by 6 bases, with 13 bases between them. The CDR3 sequence is CASSLDSSPEAFF. The CDR3 DNA is TGTGCCAGCAGCCTTGACAGTTCCCCTGAAGCTTTCTTT.

The chain combines TRBV12-3 or TRBV12-4 with TRBJ1-2; D is uncertain. V lost 3 bases and J lost 4, with 9 bases in between. This CDR3 region has 13 residues. The CDR3 spells CASSFGQPYGYTF. The CDR3 DNA follows: TGTGCCAGCAGTTTTGGCCAGCCCTATGGCTACACCTTC.

This clone is a singleton in its sample. The V and J genes are TRBV18 and TRBJ1-6; D ambiguous. Trimming left V 5 bases short and J 5 bases short, with 10 bases between. The CDR3 has 14 amino acids. Per the germline V gene, CDR1 is KGHSH and CDR2 is LQKENI. This CDR3 is CASSTNKDNSPLHF. CDR3 sequence (DNA): TGTGCCAGCTCAACCAACAAAGATAATTCACCCCTCCACTTT.

V and J are TRBV7-8 and TRBJ1-5; a weak D match, TRBD1 (6 bases). CDR1 and CDR2 (germline): SGHVS, FQNEAQ. V lost 2 bases and J lost 0, with 8 bases in between. The CDR3 covers 15 residues. This CDR3 reads CASSLRDTSNQPQHF. CDR3 coding DNA: TGTGCCAGCAGCTTAAGGGACACTAGCAATCAGCCCCAGCATTTT.

This clone was observed a single time. The V gene is TRBV24-1, the J gene TRBJ2-1; TRBD2 is a possible D gene (5 bases). The ends were cut back, 5 bases at V and 3 bases at J, with 10 bases in the middle. The CDR3 loop spans 14 amino acids. Germline CDR1 and CDR2: KGHDR and SFDVKD. Here the CDR3 DNA reads TGTGCCACCAGTGGTCAAACTAGCTACAATGAGCAGTTCTTC. Protein: CATSGQTSYNEQFF.

This clone appeared once. CDR3 nucleotide sequence: TGCAGCGTTTTGACAGAAGAGACCCAGTACTTC. Translating it yields CSVLTEETQYF. The V call is TRBV29-1, the J call TRBJ2-5, with a possible D match to TRBD1 (5 bases). Trimming shortened V by 5 bases and J by 3 bases, and 7 bases separated the two germline ends. This CDR3 contains 11 residues. CDR1 is SQVTM, CDR2 ANQGSEA, per germline.

The V gene is TRBV7-2, the J gene TRBJ1-2; D is undetermined. Trimming took off 5 bases at V and 0 bases at J, with 7 bases between the two ends. Germline loops: CDR1 SGHTA, CDR2 FQGNSA. This CDR3 comprises 13 residues. The CDR3 loop reads CASSPTPNYGYTF. CDR3 nucleotide sequence: TGTGCCAGCAGCCCCACACCTAACTATGGCTACACCTTC.

The rearrangement joins TRBV6-2 or TRBV6-3 to TRBJ1-5; D gene unclear. The CDR3 length is 15 residues. The V gene's germline CDR1 is MNHEY and CDR2 SVGEGT. Trimming shortened V by 4 bases and J by 0 bases, and 10 bases separated the two germline ends. CDR3 in amino acids: CASSSADISNQPQHF. The CDR3 coding sequence is TGTGCCAGCAGTTCAGCAGACATTAGCAATCAGCCCCAGCATTTT.

The rearrangement joins TRBV19 to TRBJ1-5; D not certain. CDR3 length: 13 amino acids. The V end was cut by 5 bases, the J end by 3 bases, with 8 bases between. The germline V gene encodes CDR1 LNHDA and CDR2 SQIVND (reference sequence). CDR3 bases: TGTGCCAGTAGTGGCAGTGCCAATCAGCCCCAGCATTTT. Its protein product is CASSGSANQPQHF.

The CDR3 DNA is TGCGCCAGCAGTGAGGGGGACTCTGGAAACACCATATATTTT. It specifies CASSEGDSGNTIYF. This chain links TRBV10-2 with TRBJ1-3, with unresolved D. Germline CDR1 reads WSHSY; CDR2 reads SAAADI. V was pared by 2 bases and J by 0 bases, with 5 bases between. The CDR3 runs to 14 residues.

V is TRBV30 and J is TRBJ1-1; 9 bases match TRBD1. The CDR3 runs 13 residues. Unmatched junction bases numbered 9, after V lost 2 bases and J lost 11 bases. Germline-derived CDR1 and CDR2 are GTSNPN and SVGIG (reference sequence). This CDR3 is CAWSPSGQGWAFF. As DNA, the CDR3 is TGTGCCTGGAGTCCCTCCGGACAGGGGTGGGCTTTCTTT.

This chain connects TRBV10-1 to TRBJ2-5; D could derive from TRBD1 or TRBD2 (5 bases each). The CDR3 runs 12 residues. The germline V gene has CDR1 WNHNN and CDR2 SYGVQD (reference sequence). The V end lost 0 bases, the J end lost 9 bases, and 8 bases lay between the germline ends. The CDR3 here is CASSESRGPQYF. CDR3 sequence (DNA): TGCGCCAGCAGTGAGTCACGGGGACCCCAGTACTTC.

The table lists this clone with a count of one. The chain carries TRBV19 and TRBJ2-6; D remains unclear. Germline-derived CDR1 and CDR2 are LNHDA and SQIVND (reference sequence). Trimming removed 6 bases from V and 6 bases from J, with 18 bases in between. CDR3 length equals 16 residues. Here the CDR3 DNA reads TGTGCCAGTAGCACCCCGACCTCGCAGTCGGCCAACGTCCTGACTTTC. Translated: CASSTPTSQSANVLTF.

This chain uses TRBV3-1 (or the pseudogene TRBV3-2) with TRBJ2-3; 13 bases align to TRBD2. From germline, CDR1 is LGHDT and CDR2 YNNKEL (reference sequence). This CDR3 is 17 amino acids long. V dropped 1 base and J dropped 4; count of bases not matched to a gene: 5. The CDR3 nucleotides read TGTGCCAGCAGCCAAGCACGGACTAGCGGGAGTCCAGATACGCAGTATTTT. This translates into CASSQARTSGSPDTQYF.

With regard to this clone: Within the sample, other DNA sequences also encode this same CDR3. The gene calls are TRBV2 and TRBJ1-1, with no clear D. Trimming left V 5 bases short and J 0 bases short, with 4 bases between. The CDR3 loop spans 12 amino acids. The germline CDR1 and CDR2 sequences are SNHLY and FYNNEI. CDR3 nucleotides: TGTGCCAGCAGTCGTGTGAACACTGAAGCTTTCTTT. Its translation is CASSRVNTEAFF. Full variable domain (outside the CDR3, taken from reference TRBV2 and TRBJ1-1): EPEVTQTPSHQVTQMGQEVILRCVPISNHLYFYWYRQILGQKVEFLVSFYNNEISEKSEIFDDQFSVERPDGSNFTLKIRSTKLEDSAMYFCASSRVNTEAFFGQGTRLTVV.

V usage is TRBV6-5 and J usage is TRBJ1-1, with D hard to call. Germline CDR1 is MNHEY and CDR2 is SVGAGI. The V and J ends lost 4 bases and 7 bases respectively, with 7 bases between them. The CDR3 runs to 11 residues. The CDR3, as DNA: TGTGCCAGCAGTTCCCGGCGTGAAGCTTTCTTT. Translation: CASSSRREAFF.

This chain connects TRBV5-8 to TRBJ1-1; weak D call: TRBD1 (5 bases). The CDR3 is 14 residues long. Trimming left V 4 bases short and J 1 base short, with 11 bases between. Germline CDR1 SGHTS, CDR2 YDEGEE. Written as DNA, the CDR3 is TGTGCCAGCAGCCGAGACGGGGGGAACACTGAAGCTTTCTTT. It is translated as CASSRDGGNTEAFF.

This clone was found once. The genes are TRBV6-1 and TRBJ1-2; D ambiguous. There are 15 residues in the CDR3. V lost 2 bases and J 2 bases, leaving 12 bases between the germline ends. The germline V gene encodes CDR1 MNHNS and CDR2 SASEGT. As DNA, the CDR3 is TGTGCCAGCAGTGAATATACTTGGGAAAACTATGGCTACACCTTC. This sequence encodes CASSEYTWENYGYTF.

The rearrangement links TRBV7-2 to TRBJ2-4, with D possibly being TRBD1 (6 bases). The CDR3 is made up of 16 amino acids. V lost 0 bases, J lost 4 bases, and 13 bases lay in between. CDR1 is SGHTA and CDR2 is FQGNSA in the germline V gene. CDR3 sequence reads: CASSLARDIGKNIQYF. The CDR3 DNA reads TGTGCCAGCAGCTTAGCGAGGGACATAGGGAAAAACATTCAGTACTTC.

J is TRBJ2-7 and V is TRBV10-3; D is perhaps TRBD2 (6 bases). Trimming left V 5 bases short and J 5 bases short, with 19 bases between. CDR3 size: 15 residues. From germline, CDR1 is ENHRY and CDR2 SYGVKD. The CDR3 region has the DNA TGTGCCATCAGTTCTAAGGTGGAGGGTCGCGACGAGCAGTACTTC. It encodes CAISSKVEGRDEQYF.

The chain combines TRBV12-3 or TRBV12-4 with TRBJ2-5; tentative D call: TRBD2 (6 bases). The CDR3 consists of 13 residues. The V and J ends lost 6 bases and 5 bases respectively, with 13 bases between them. The CDR3 is CASRPTGRETQYF. Here the CDR3 DNA reads TGTGCCAGCAGACCTACGGGGAGGGAGACCCAGTACTTC.

The chain combines TRBV5-1 with TRBJ2-1; D unresolved. Germline CDR1 and CDR2: SGHRS and YFSETQ. CDR3 size: 16 residues. The V end was cut by 0 bases, the J end by 6 bases, with 16 bases between. As DNA, the CDR3 is TGCGCCAGCAGCTTGGCCCAACTTTCGCAACCCAATGAGCAGTTCTTC. Translated, it gives CASSLAQLSQPNEQFF.

V gene TRBV12-3 or TRBV12-4 combines with J gene TRBJ2-1; D remains unclear. Trimming stripped 0 bases from V and 7 bases from J, with 4 bases between. The CDR3 has 12 residues. The CDR3 DNA is TGTGCCAGCAGTTTAGCGTTAAATGAGCAGTTCTTC. Amino acid sequence: CASSLALNEQFF.

This clone has only one observation. The V and J genes are TRBV5-1 and TRBJ2-1; TRBD2 matches at 9 bases. This CDR3 spans 17 amino acids. Germline V CDR1 and CDR2: SGHRS, YFSETQ. Trimming took 3 bases from V and 8 from J; bases not matched to a gene: 15. CDR3 bases: TGCGCCAGCAGCTCAGGGCGAATTAGCGGGAGATTTGATGAGCAGTTCTTC. It yields the protein CASSSGRISGRFDEQFF.

The chain links TRBV24-1 to TRBJ2-3, with D possibly TRBD2 on 6 matching bases. Trimming pared 10 bases from V and 3 bases from J, leaving 10 bases between. The germline gives CDR1 KGHDR, CDR2 SFDVKD. This CDR3 is built from 12 residues. As DNA, the CDR3 is TGTGCCACTTCGGAGGGGACAGATACGCAGTATTTT. Protein product: CATSEGTDTQYF.

This chain uses TRBV6-5 with TRBJ1-5; D is unclear. This CDR3 contains 16 residues. V was cut by 0 bases and J by 3 bases, with 12 bases left in between. The germline CDR1 and CDR2 sequences are MNHEY and SVGAGI. CDR3 nucleotide sequence: TGTGCCAGCAGTTACTCGAGTGGCAGGACCAATCAGCCCCAGCATTTT. Translating it yields CASSYSSGRTNQPQHF.

The rearrangement uses TRBV29-1 and TRBJ2-1; TRBD2 aligns across 7 bases. With V trimmed by 1 base and J by 7 bases, 13 bases remained unmatched. CDR1 SQVTM and CDR2 ANQGSEA come from the germline V gene. This CDR3 has 16 amino acids. The CDR3 bases are TGCAGCGTTGAAGTGTACGCGGGAGACGGGGGGAATGAGCAGTTCTTC. This codes for CSVEVYAGDGGNEQFF.

The chain couples TRBV10-1 to TRBJ2-3; D perhaps matches TRBD2 (6 bases). Germline CDR1 WNHNN, CDR2 SYGVQD (reference sequence). The CDR3 consists of 16 residues. Trimming removed 0 bases from V and 6 bases from J, with 16 bases in between. CDR3: CASSESGGVGADTQYF. The DNA of the CDR3 is TGCGCCAGCAGTGAGTCGGGAGGAGTAGGTGCGGATACGCAGTATTTT.

V usage is TRBV28 and J usage is TRBJ1-2, with D hard to call. Trimming removed 7 bases from V and 0 bases from J, with 15 bases in between. Looked up from germline, CDR1 is MDHEN and CDR2 is SYDVKM. CDR3 length: 15 amino acids. For the CDR3, the DNA is TGTGCCAGCACCCCGTTGAGAGACACTAACTATGGCTACACCTTC. This sequence encodes CASTPLRDTNYGYTF.

The gene calls are TRBV11-3 and TRBJ1-1; 8 bases agree with TRBD1. The ends lost 4 bases at V and 6 bases at J; junction bases unmatched: 7. This CDR3 is built from 14 residues. Germline V gives CDR1 SGHNT, CDR2 YENEEA. CDR3: CASSSGTGDSEAFF. CDR3 sequence (DNA): TGTGCCAGCAGCTCCGGGACAGGAGACTCTGAAGCTTTCTTT.

CDR3 region: CASSLVGTGSEQYF. The CDR3 nucleotides are TGTGCCAGCAGCCTGGTCGGGACAGGGAGCGAGCAGTACTTC. V and J are TRBV6-5 and TRBJ2-7; TRBD1 matches 9 bases. The trim removed 6 bases at V and 6 bases at J, leaving 9 bases unmatched. The CDR3 sequence is 14 residues long. Germline V gene data show CDR1 as MNHEY and CDR2 as SVGAGI.

This chain connects TRBV16 to TRBJ1-2; D remains ambiguous. The length of the CDR3 is 14 residues. Trimming took 0 bases from V and 8 from J, leaving 13 bases between them. Germline loops: CDR1 KGHSY, CDR2 FQNENV. This CDR3 reads CASSQSTVARGYTF. The DNA of the CDR3 is TGTGCCAGCAGCCAATCCACAGTGGCGAGAGGCTACACCTTC.